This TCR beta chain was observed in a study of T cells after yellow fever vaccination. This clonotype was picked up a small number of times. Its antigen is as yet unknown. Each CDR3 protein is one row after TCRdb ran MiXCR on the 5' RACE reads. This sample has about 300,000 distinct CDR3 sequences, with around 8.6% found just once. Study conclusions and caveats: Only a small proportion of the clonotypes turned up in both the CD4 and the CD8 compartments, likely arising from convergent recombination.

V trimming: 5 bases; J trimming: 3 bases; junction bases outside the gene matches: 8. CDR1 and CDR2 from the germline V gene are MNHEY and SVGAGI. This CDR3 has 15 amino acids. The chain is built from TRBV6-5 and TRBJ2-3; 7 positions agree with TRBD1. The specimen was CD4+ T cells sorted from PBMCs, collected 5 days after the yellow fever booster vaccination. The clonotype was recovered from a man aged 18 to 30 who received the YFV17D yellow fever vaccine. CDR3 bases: TGTGCCAGCAGTCGCAGGGGGAGCTGGACAGATACGCAGTATTTT. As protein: CASSRRGSWTDTQYF.